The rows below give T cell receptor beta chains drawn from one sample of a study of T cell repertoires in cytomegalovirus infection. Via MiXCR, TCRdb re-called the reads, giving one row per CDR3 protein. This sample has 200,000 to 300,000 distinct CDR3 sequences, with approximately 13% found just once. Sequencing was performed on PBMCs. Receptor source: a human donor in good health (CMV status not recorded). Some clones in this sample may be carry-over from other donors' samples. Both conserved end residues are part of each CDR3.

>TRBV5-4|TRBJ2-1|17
CASSLPLPGRGSNEQFF
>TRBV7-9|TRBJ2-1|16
CASSQAEGAPFNEQFF
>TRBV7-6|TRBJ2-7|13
CASSLGGVYEQYF
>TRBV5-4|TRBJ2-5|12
CASSVLTETQYF
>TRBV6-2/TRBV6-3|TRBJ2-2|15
CASSSRQGWTGELFF
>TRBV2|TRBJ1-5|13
CASRRGGNQPQHF
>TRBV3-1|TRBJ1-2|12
CASSQGHAGYTF
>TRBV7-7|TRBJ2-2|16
CASSHIQGLNTGELFF
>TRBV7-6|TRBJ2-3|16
CASSSLELAGTDTQYF
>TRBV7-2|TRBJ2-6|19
CASSRQQPTRSSGANVLTF
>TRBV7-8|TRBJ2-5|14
CASSHLGVRETQYF
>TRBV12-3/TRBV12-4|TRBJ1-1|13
CASSLALDTEAFF
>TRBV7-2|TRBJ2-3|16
CASSLELAGNTDTQYF
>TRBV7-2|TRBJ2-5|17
CASSFDGTGDRSGTQYF
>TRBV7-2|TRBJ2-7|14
CASRRTGWVGEQYF
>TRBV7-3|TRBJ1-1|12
CASSLKSGEAFF
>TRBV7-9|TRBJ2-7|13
CASTESGVYEQYF
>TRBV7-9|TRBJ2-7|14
CASSFGSGGYEQYF
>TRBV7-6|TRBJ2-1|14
CASSWTSGGNEQFF
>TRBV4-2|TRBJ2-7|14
CASSQQREYYEQYF
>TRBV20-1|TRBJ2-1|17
CSARAGIAVTYRNEQFF
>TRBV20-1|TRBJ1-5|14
CSASGGAGNQPQHF
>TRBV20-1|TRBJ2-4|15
CSAPNREGAKNIQYF
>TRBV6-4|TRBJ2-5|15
CASSDSRLGQETQYF
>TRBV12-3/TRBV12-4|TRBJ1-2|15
CASRLAQGSPYGYTF
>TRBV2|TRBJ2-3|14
CASSEVAVQDTQYF
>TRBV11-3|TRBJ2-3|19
CASILFRLVTTTSTDTQYF
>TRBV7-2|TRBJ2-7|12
CASSLNNYEQYF
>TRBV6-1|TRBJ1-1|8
CASSEAFF
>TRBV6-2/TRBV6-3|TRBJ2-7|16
CASSDPLGTASYEQYF
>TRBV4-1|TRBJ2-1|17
CASSQGRLAGGYNEQFF
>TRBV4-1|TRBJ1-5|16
CASSQAADRASQPQHF
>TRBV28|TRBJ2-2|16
CASSSGLTSNTGELFF
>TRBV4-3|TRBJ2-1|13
CASSSRVYNEQFF
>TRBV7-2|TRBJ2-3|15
CASKYAGGGGDTQYF
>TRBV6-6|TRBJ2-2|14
CASRGDGNTGELFF